Listed below are T cell receptor beta chains from one sample, sequenced in a study of blood T cell repertoires in COVID-19. The data were produced by immunoSEQ multiplex PCR, yet TCRdb's version contains in-frame clones alone and is incomplete. This sample has about 500,000 clones, with 89% found just once. Sample: peripheral blood. The receptors come from a man younger than 30 with COVID-19, enrolled during active disease. The CDR3 runs from the conserved cysteine through the conserved F or W. The order of the fields is J gene, V gene, D gene, clone size, CDR3 DNA, CDR3 protein. A D gene is named only where the DNA matches it firmly. Clone size appears in some rows only: once, few, many, or a class for an expanded clone.

>TRBJ1-2|TRBV19|TRBD1|NA
TGTGCCAGTAGTATCGGGCAGGGGGAATATGGCTACACCTTC
CASSIGQGEYGYTF
>TRBJ2-3|TRBV19|NA|NA
TGTGCCAGTAGTAGCGGGAGCACAGATACGCAGTATTTT
CASSSGSTDTQYF
>TRBJ2-1|TRBV6-5|NA|NA
TGTGCCAGCAGCGCCCCCGTTAGTTTGCGCGATGAGCAGTTCTTC
CASSAPVSLRDEQFF
>TRBJ2-2|TRBV14|NA|NA
TGTGCCAGCAGCCAAGACTTCCCCACCGGGGAGCTGTTTTTT
CASSQDFPTGELFF
>TRBJ1-4|TRBV2|TRBD1|NA
TGTGCCAGCAGCGATAACAGGGGTGAAAAACTGTTTTTT
CASSDNRGEKLFF
>TRBJ2-1|TRBV12-5|TRBD2|NA
TGTGCTAGTGGTTTGTATTCGGGGGGGCCGAGTAATGAGCAGTTCTTC
CASGLYSGGPSNEQFF
>TRBJ2-7|TRBV27|NA|NA
TGTGCCAGCAGTCTAAGGGAGTCCTACGAGCAGTACTTC
CASSLRESYEQYF
>TRBJ2-1|TRBV4-1|TRBD1|NA
TGCGCCAGCAGCCAGGGACAGGGCTTTAGGAATGAGCAGTTCTTC
CASSQGQGFRNEQFF
>TRBJ1-2|TRBV2|NA|NA
TGTGCCAGCAGTGGCGTGACAGTCTTCTATGGCTACACCTTC
CASSGVTVFYGYTF
>TRBJ1-1|TRBV2|NA|NA
TGTGCCAGCAGTGAGCCTCGGAGGGTGAACACTGAAGCTTTCTTT
CASSEPRRVNTEAFF
>TRBJ1-5|TRBV4-1|NA|NA
TGCGCCAGCAGCCAAGGGCTGGTTAATCAGCCCCAGCATTTT
CASSQGLVNQPQHF
>TRBJ2-3|TRBV5-1|NA|NA
TGCGCCAGCAGCTTGGTGGCAGGGGGGACAGATACGCAGTATTTT
CASSLVAGGTDTQYF
>TRBJ2-5|TRBV6-5|NA|NA
TGTGCCAGCAGTAGCGGAGAGACCCAGTACTTC
CASSSGETQYF
>TRBJ2-7|TRBV9|NA|NA
TGTGCCAGCAGCCCAGGGGTACACTACGAGCAGTACTTC
CASSPGVHYEQYF
>TRBJ2-7|TRBV6-5|TRBD1|NA
TGTGCCAGCAGCCCGGGACAGAACTACGAGCAGTACTTC
CASSPGQNYEQYF
>TRBJ2-2|TRBV25-1|NA|NA
TGTGCCAGCAGTGCCACCTTCGGGGGAACGAACACCGGGGAGCTGTTTTTT
CASSATFGGTNTGELFF
>TRBJ2-7|TRBV3-1/TRBV3-2|NA|NA
TGTGCCAGCAGCCAACAGGTTGCCTCGGACGAGCAGTACTTC
CASSQQVASDEQYF
>TRBJ2-3|TRBV7-9|NA|once
TGTGCCAGCAGCCACGACAGGCCCGATACGCAGTATTTT
CASSHDRPDTQYF
>TRBJ2-2|TRBV11-3|TRBD2|NA
TGTGCCAGCAGCTTAGCGGGAGGTTCTGCGAACACCGGGGAGCTGTTTTTT
CASSLAGGSANTGELFF
>TRBJ2-7|TRBV5-1|NA|NA
TGCGCCAGCAGCCTGACTATCACCTACGAGCAGTACTTC
CASSLTITYEQYF
>TRBJ2-7|TRBV4-1|TRBD2|NA
TGCGCCAGCAGTCGTGCTGAGACTAGCGGGAGATCCTACGAGCAGTACTTC
CASSRAETSGRSYEQYF
>TRBJ2-1|TRBV7-9|TRBD1|NA
TGTGCCAGCAGCCCGGGCGGGACAGGGGGCCCCAATGAGCAGTTCTTC
CASSPGGTGGPNEQFF
>TRBJ1-1|TRBV5-4|NA|few
TGTGCCAGCAGCTTGGATCACATCGCCAGCACTGAAGCTTTCTTT
CASSLDHIASTEAFF
>TRBJ1-5|TRBV2|NA|once
TGTGCCAGCAGAGAACAGAATTCAATCAATCAGCCCCAGCATTTT
CASREQNSINQPQHF
>TRBJ2-5|TRBV5-1|NA|NA
TGCGCCAGCAGTAGGGGGACGGTTGAAGAGACCCAGTACTTC
CASSRGTVEETQYF
>TRBJ1-5|TRBV28|TRBD1|few
TGTGCCAGCAGTGCAGTGACAGGGGGGGATCAGCCCCAGCATTTT
CASSAVTGGDQPQHF
>TRBJ2-1|TRBV9|NA|NA
TGTGCCAGCAGCCCACAGGGCGGGAGCAATGAGCAGTTCTTC
CASSPQGGSNEQFF
>TRBJ2-1|TRBV14|NA|NA
TGTGCCAGCAGCCAAGAATTCGTGGGGAGCTCCTACAATGAGCAGTTCTTC
CASSQEFVGSSYNEQFF
>TRBJ2-7|TRBV14|NA|NA
TGTGCCAGCAGCCAAGCCAGGGGCTCCTACGAGCAGTACTTC
CASSQARGSYEQYF
>TRBJ2-1|TRBV7-2|NA|NA
TGTGCCAGCAGCTCTCTGGGGCTAGGGGCCAATGAGCAGTTCTTC
CASSSLGLGANEQFF
>TRBJ2-7|TRBV4-2|NA|NA
TGTGCCAGCAGCCAAACCCCGGCGGGCTACGAGCAGTACTTC
CASSQTPAGYEQYF
>TRBJ2-7|TRBV12-3/TRBV12-4|NA|NA
TGTGCCAGCAGCTCCCCGGCAGGTGCGGGGCAGTACTTC
CASSSPAGAGQYF
>TRBJ1-2|TRBV6-5|NA|NA
TGTGCCAGCAGTACCCGGACAGAAGCCTATGGCTACACCTTC
CASSTRTEAYGYTF
>TRBJ2-1|TRBV2|TRBD2|NA
TGTGCCAGCAGTGGGACTAGCGGGAGACAGTTCTTC
CASSGTSGRQFF
>TRBJ1-1|TRBV6-5|NA|NA
TGTGCCAGCAGTTACTCGATGGGAGACGGGTATGCTTTCTTT
CASSYSMGDGYAFF
>TRBJ1-1|TRBV6-5|TRBD1|NA
TGTGCCAGCAGTAGACAGGGGTCGAGGAACACTGAAGCTTTCTTT
CASSRQGSRNTEAFF
>TRBJ1-2|TRBV6-4|NA|NA
TGTGCCGGCCAGGACAGTCTTTTCTATGGCTACACCTTC
CAGQDSLFYGYTF
>TRBJ2-5|TRBV19|TRBD2|NA
TGTGCCAGTAGTAAGCGGGAGTGGGTGGAGACCCAGTACTTC
CASSKREWVETQYF
>TRBJ2-7|TRBV6-5|TRBD1|NA
TGTGCCAGCAGTTATGGACAGGGGGCTTACGAGCAGTACTTC
CASSYGQGAYEQYF
>TRBJ1-2|TRBV27|NA|once
TGTGCCAGCAGTTTTTCCCCATCGGGCCTCACAGGGACTGGCTACACCTTC
CASSFSPSGLTGTGYTF
>TRBJ2-7|TRBV6-6|TRBD1|NA
TGTGCCAGCAGTTATTCCGGGACAGGGACCTACGAGCAGTACTTC
CASSYSGTGTYEQYF
>TRBJ2-1|TRBV2|TRBD2|NA
TGTGCCAGCAGTGCGAGGGGGACTAGCTCCTACAATGAGCAGTTCTTC
CASSARGTSSYNEQFF
>TRBJ2-7|TRBV30|NA|NA
TGTGCCTGGAGTTCGGGGACTGGGACCTACGAGCAGTACTTC
CAWSSGTGTYEQYF
>TRBJ1-5|TRBV19|TRBD1|NA
TGTGCCAGTAGTAGTAACACAGGGGGACAGCCCCAGCATTTT
CASSSNTGGQPQHF
>TRBJ2-7|TRBV5-1|TRBD2|NA
TGCGCCAGCGGCCAAGGAACTAGCGGGGGGGTAGGTGAGCAGTACTTC
CASGQGTSGGVGEQYF
>TRBJ1-2|TRBV5-1|TRBD1|NA
TGCGCCAGCAGCAGCGGGACAGGGGCTAACTATGGCTACACCTTC
CASSSGTGANYGYTF
>TRBJ2-3|TRBV7-2|TRBD2|NA
TGTGCCAGCAGCGACCCCGGGACTAGTGTGGGTGACACAGATACGCAGTATTTT
CASSDPGTSVGDTDTQYF
>TRBJ2-1|TRBV12-5|NA|NA
TGTGCTAGTGGACAAACTAGGGTTAATGAGCAGTTCTTC
CASGQTRVNEQFF
>TRBJ1-5|TRBV28|NA|NA
TGTGCCAGCAGTTTAGGGCCAGCATATAGCAATCAGCCCCAGCATTTT
CASSLGPAYSNQPQHF
>TRBJ2-1|TRBV25-1|TRBD1|NA
TGTGCCAGCAGTGCGAGACAGGGCACGGGCAAGCAGTTCTTC
CASSARQGTGKQFF
>TRBJ1-3|TRBV4-1|NA|NA
TGCGCCAGCAGGCAGTACAGGGACTCTGGAAACACCATATATTTT
CASRQYRDSGNTIYF
>TRBJ1-5|TRBV4-1|NA|NA
TGCGCCAGCAGCCAAGATATTTCTCAGCCCCAGCATTTT
CASSQDISQPQHF
>TRBJ1-5|TRBV10-3|TRBD1|once
TGTGCCATCAGTGAGTCGAACCCGGACAGGGGACAGCCCCAGCATTTT
CAISESNPDRGQPQHF